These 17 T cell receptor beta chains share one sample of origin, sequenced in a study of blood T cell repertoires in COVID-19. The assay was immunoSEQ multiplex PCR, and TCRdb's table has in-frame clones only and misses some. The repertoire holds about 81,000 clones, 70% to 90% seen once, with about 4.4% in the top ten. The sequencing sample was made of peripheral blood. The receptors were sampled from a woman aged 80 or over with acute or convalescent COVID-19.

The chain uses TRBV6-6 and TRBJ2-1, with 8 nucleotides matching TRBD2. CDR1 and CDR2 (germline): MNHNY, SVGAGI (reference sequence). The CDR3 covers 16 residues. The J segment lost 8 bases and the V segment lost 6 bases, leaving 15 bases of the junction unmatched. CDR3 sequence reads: CASRPTSGGGVDEQFF. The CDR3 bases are TGTGCCAGCAGGCCTACTAGCGGAGGAGGAGTGGATGAGCAGTTCTTC.

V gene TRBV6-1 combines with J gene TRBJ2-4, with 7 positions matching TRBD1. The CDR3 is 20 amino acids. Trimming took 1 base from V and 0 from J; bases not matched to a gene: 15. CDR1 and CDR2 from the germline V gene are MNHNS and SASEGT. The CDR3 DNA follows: TGTGCCAGCAGTGAAGTGGGGACAGCCGATCGGAAATTAGCCAAAAACATTCAGTACTTC. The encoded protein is CASSEVGTADRKLAKNIQYF.

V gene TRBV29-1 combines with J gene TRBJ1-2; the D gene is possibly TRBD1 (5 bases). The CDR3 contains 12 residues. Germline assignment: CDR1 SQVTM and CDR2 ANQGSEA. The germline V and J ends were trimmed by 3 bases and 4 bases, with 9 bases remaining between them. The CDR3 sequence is CSVEGPFYGYTF. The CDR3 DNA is TGCAGCGTTGAGGGGCCGTTCTATGGCTACACCTTC.

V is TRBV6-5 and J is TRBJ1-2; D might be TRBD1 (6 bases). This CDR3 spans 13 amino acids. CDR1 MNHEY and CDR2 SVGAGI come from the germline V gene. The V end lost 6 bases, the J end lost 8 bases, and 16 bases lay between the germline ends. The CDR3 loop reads CASSRDRSEGYTF. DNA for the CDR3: TGTGCCAGCAGCCGCGACAGGTCTGAGGGCTACACCTTC.

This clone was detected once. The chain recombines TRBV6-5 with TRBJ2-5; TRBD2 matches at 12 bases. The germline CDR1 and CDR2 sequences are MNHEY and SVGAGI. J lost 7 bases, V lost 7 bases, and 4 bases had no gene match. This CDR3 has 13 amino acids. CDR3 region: CASTQLAGGTQYF. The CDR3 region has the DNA TGTGCCAGCACCCAACTAGCGGGGGGGACCCAGTACTTC.

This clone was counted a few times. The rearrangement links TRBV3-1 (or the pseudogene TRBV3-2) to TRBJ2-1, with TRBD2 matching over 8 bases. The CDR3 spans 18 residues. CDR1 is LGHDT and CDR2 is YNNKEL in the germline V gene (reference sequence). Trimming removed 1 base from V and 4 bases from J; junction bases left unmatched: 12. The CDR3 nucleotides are TGTGCCAGCAGCCAAGGCTTAACCGGGAGGGCCACATACAATGAGCAGTTCTTC. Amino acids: CASSQGLTGRATYNEQFF.

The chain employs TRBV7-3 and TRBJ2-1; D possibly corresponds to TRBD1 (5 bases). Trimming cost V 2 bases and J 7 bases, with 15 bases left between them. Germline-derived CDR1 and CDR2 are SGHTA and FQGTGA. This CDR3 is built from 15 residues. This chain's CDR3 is CASSLQGQGGNEQFF. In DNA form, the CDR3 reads TGTGCCAGCAGCTTACAAGGGCAGGGTGGGAATGAGCAGTTCTTC.

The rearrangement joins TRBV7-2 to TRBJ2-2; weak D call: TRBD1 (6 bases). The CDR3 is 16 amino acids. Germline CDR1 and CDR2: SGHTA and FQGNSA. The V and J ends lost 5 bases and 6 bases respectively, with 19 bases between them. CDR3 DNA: TGTGCCAGCAGCAGAAGACAGGATTTAAGGTCCGGGGAGCTGTTTTTT. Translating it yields CASSRRQDLRSGELFF.

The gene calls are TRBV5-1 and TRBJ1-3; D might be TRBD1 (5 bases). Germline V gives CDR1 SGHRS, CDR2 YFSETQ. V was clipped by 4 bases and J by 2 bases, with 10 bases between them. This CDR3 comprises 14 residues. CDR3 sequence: CASSGQGAGNTIYF. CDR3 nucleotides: TGCGCCAGCAGCGGGCAGGGCGCTGGAAACACCATATATTTT.

CDR3 nucleotides: TGTGCCAGCTCACCACCCCCCGCGTCGGGTAGTGAAAAACTGTTTTTT. Amino acids: CASSPPPASGSEKLFF. The J gene is TRBJ1-4, the V gene TRBV18, with D unclear. V lost 0 bases to trimming and J lost 7 bases, with 15 bases between them. The germline CDR1 and CDR2 sequences are KGHSH and LQKENI. The CDR3 has 16 amino acids.

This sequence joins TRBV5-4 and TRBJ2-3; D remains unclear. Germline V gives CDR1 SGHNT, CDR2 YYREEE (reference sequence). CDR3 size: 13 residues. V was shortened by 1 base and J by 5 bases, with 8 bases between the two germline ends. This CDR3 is CASSLPNGDTQYF. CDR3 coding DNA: TGTGCCAGCAGCTTGCCGAACGGAGATACGCAGTATTTT.

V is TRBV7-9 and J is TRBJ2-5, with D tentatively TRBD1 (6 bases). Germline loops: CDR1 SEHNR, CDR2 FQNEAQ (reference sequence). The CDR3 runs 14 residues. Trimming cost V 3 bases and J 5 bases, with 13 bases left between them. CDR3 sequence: CASSFLQGWETQYF. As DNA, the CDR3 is TGTGCCAGCAGCTTTCTCCAGGGGTGGGAGACCCAGTACTTC.

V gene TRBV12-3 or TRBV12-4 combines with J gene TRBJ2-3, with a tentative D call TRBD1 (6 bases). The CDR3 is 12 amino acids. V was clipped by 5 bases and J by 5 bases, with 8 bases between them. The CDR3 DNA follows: TGTGCCAGCAGTAGAGGGGGAGATACGCAGTATTTT. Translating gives CASSRGGDTQYF.

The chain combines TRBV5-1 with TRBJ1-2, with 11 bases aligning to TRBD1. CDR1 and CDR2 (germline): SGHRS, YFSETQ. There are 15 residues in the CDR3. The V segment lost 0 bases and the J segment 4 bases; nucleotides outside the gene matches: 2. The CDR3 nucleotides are TGCGCCAGCAGCTTGGGGACAGGGGGCGCCTATGGCTACACCTTC. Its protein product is CASSLGTGGAYGYTF.

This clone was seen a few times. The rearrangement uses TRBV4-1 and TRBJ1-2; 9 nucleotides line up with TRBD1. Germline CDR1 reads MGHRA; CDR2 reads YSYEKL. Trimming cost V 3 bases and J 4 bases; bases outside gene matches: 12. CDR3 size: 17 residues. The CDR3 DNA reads TGCGCCAGCAGCCACGGACTTAGGGACAGGGCCATCTATGGCTACACCTTC. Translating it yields CASSHGLRDRAIYGYTF.

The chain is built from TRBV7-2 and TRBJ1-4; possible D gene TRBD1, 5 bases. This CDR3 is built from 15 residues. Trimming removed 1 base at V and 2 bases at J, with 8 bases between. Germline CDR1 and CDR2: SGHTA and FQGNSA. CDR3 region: CASSLGAGTNEKLFF. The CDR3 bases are TGTGCCAGCAGCTTAGGGGCAGGGACTAATGAAAAACTGTTTTTT.

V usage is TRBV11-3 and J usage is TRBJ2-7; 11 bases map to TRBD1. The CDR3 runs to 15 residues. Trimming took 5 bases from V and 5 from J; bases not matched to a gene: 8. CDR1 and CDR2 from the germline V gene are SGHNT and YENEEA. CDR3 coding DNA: TGTGCCAGCAGCCCCCGGACAGGGGGCCCGGACGAGCAGTACTTC. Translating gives CASSPRTGGPDEQYF.